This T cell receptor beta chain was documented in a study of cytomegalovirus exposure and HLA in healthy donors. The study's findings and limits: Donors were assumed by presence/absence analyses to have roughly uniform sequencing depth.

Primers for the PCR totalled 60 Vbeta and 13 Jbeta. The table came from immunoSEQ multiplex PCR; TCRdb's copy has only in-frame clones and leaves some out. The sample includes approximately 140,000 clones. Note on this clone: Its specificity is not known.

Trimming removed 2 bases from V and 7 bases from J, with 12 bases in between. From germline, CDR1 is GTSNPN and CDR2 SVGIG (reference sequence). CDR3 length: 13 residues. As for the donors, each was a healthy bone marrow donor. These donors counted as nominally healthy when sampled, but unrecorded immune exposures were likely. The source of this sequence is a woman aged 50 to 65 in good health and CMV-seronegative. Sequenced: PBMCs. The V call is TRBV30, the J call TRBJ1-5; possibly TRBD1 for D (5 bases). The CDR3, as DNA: TGTGCCTGGAGTACCAGGGAGGACCAGCCCCAGCATTTT. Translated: CAWSTREDQPQHF.